The 17 T cell receptor beta chains in this list originate from one sample, sequenced in a study of T cell clusters in autoimmune cytopenias (dated by TCRdb to about 2019). TCRdb names Illumina MiSeq as the instrument used. TRB rearrangements were amplified by multiplex PCR using a touch-down protocol with TRB-A and TRB-B primer pools mixed in one tube. One entry per CDR3 protein sequence results from the TCRdb reprocessing of the reads, with DNA left out. In this sample's table one finds thousands of distinct CDR3 sequences. Of the sample, around 15% is held by the ten largest clones. For each sample, TRB amplification used about 0.25 ug of peripheral blood genomic DNA, equal to some 37,000 genome equivalents. The sample comprised peripheral blood. Receptors were obtained from a human donor with an autoimmune cytopenia or autoimmune hepatitis (not recorded which).

This clonotype is medium-sized by frequency. The rearrangement uses TRBV19 and TRBJ2-1; TCRdb designates TRBD2, a call that cannot be tested without DNA. Germline V gene lookup returns CDR1 LNHDA and CDR2 SQIVND (reference sequence). There are 13 residues in the CDR3. CDR3 amino acids: CASSSMGGGEQFF.

The CDR3 region is CASSSGASGTGELFF. V gene TRBV27 combines with J gene TRBJ2-2; TCRdb calls TRBD1, which cannot be checked without DNA. Per germline, CDR1 MNHEY and CDR2 SMNVEV (reference sequence). The CDR3 length is 15 residues.

V is TRBV7-6 and J is TRBJ2-3. This CDR3 comprises 12 residues. The germline gives CDR1 SGHVS, CDR2 FNYEAQ. CDR3 amino acids: CASSLATDTQYF.

The genes are TRBV7-6 and TRBJ2-3; there is no DNA to check the TCRdb D call of TRBD2. The CDR3 sequence is 20 residues long. The germline gives CDR1 SGHVS, CDR2 FNYEAQ. The CDR3 loop is CASSGERESVRLISTDTQYF.

In terms of frequency, this clonotype is medium-sized. The J gene is TRBJ2-1, the V gene TRBV6-1. Per germline, CDR1 MNHNS and CDR2 SASEGT. This CDR3 comprises 14 residues. The CDR3 loop is CASERGSSYNEQFF.

This chain connects TRBV6-5 to TRBJ2-1. Germline CDR1 and CDR2: MNHEY and SVGAGI. The CDR3 runs 13 residues. This CDR3 is CASAGLSYNEQFF.

This chain connects TRBV6-2 or TRBV6-3 to TRBJ2-7; TCRdb proposes TRBD2, but this gene call is untestable without DNA. The CDR3 is made up of 15 amino acids. The germline V gene encodes CDR1 MNHEY and CDR2 SVGEGT. The CDR3 here is CASTKGAGGPHEQYF.

V usage is TRBV5-4 and J usage is TRBJ2-1; the D call of TRBD1 rests on TCRdb alone, since no DNA is present to check it. Germline V gene data show CDR1 as SGHNT and CDR2 as YYREEE (reference sequence). This CDR3 has 15 amino acids. CDR3 loop: CASSLTGLSYNEQFF.

This rearrangement joins TRBV6-1 to TRBJ1-3. The CDR3 has 13 amino acids. Germline V gives CDR1 MNHNS, CDR2 SASEGT. This CDR3 is CASTGGAGNTIYF.

The chain couples TRBV12-3 or TRBV12-4 to TRBJ2-6; TCRdb selects TRBD1, and the lack of DNA leaves this call unchecked. The CDR3 is made up of 15 amino acids. The CDR3 is CASSRRGSGANVLTF.

This chain joins TRBV24-1 and TRBJ2-1; absent DNA, TCRdb's TRBD1 call cannot be checked. The CDR3 has 13 residues. Germline CDR1 and CDR2: KGHDR and SFDVKD. CDR3 loop: CATSDYRLGEQFF.

This chain links TRBV7-2 with TRBJ2-5. This CDR3 spans 14 amino acids. Per germline, CDR1 SGHTA and CDR2 FQGNSA. The CDR3: CASSLVDGVQTQYF. The complete variable domain, with remaining parts taken from reference TRBV7-2 and TRBJ2-5, reads GAGVSQSPSNKVTEKGKDVELRCDPISGHTALYWYRQSLGQGLEFLIYFQGNSAPDKSGLPSDRFSAERTGGSVSTLTIQRTQQEDSAVYLCASSLVDGVQTQYFGPGTRLLVL.

The chain links TRBV12-3 or TRBV12-4 to TRBJ2-3; as DNA is missing, the TRBD1 call by TCRdb cannot be tested. The CDR3 loop spans 17 amino acids. The CDR3 region is CASRGGTAATATDTQYF.

This clonotype shows up as medium-sized by frequency. J is TRBJ2-1 and V is TRBV6-1; TCRdb reports TRBD2, a call that lacks DNA to check it against. Germline V gene lookup returns CDR1 MNHNS and CDR2 SASEGT. The CDR3 is made up of 15 amino acids. CDR3 amino acids: CASSELAGSYNEQFF.

Considering frequency, this clonotype is medium-sized. V and J are TRBV19 and TRBJ2-1; TCRdb returns TRBD1, unconfirmable since there is no DNA. From germline, CDR1 is LNHDA and CDR2 SQIVND (reference sequence). The CDR3 contains 16 residues. The CDR3 here is CASSIVSGRGEAEQFF.

This clonotype counts as medium-sized by frequency. This rearrangement joins TRBV12-3 or TRBV12-4 to TRBJ2-6; TCRdb's D gene call, TRBD1, goes unchecked for lack of DNA. The CDR3 length is 15 residues. The CDR3 protein is CASRPGQSGANVLTF.

This chain links TRBV12-3 or TRBV12-4 with TRBJ2-3; TCRdb selects TRBD1, and the lack of DNA leaves this call unchecked. The CDR3 spans 14 residues. The CDR3 loop is CASSPDRATDTQYF.